This TCR beta chain was identified during a study of cytomegalovirus exposure and HLA in healthy donors (dated by TCRdb to about 2017). With regard to the full study: According to a later analysis, the approximately 120 validation repertoires were produced on the same platform as the 666 repertoires of the first cohort. In addition to the first cohort of approximately 650 subjects, a separate validation cohort of 120 different subjects was used. The aim of the study was to test whether cataloging public T cell receptors could identify signatures of past pathogen exposure. High-throughput TCR immunosequencing, statistical association of individual TCRs with disease status, and machine learning were combined to predict cytomegalovirus infection status. Points the paper makes about the study in general: All 120 or so repertoires were used to score co-occurrence in the validation cohort in a later analysis, because that analysis had no HLA typing for the cohort. In vitro tests confirmed that a few of the cytomegalovirus-associated TCR beta chains recognize cytomegalovirus antigens. In the study, 150 to 200 TCR beta chains were listed as associated with cytomegalovirus. While some public TCRs were present in many individuals, most TCR sequences turned up only very rarely across donors. The classifier was reported to diagnose cytomegalovirus status with high specificity and sensitivity in both the original and validation cohorts. Of the cluster scores, 85% to 95% were above 0 in a later analysis, which found that TCRs clustered in the first cohort also tended to co-occur in the approximately 110 validation repertoires. According to the authors, the approach could potentially be generalized to other disease states and immunological phenotypes.

Library method: the immunoSEQ multiplex PCR assay. Per the authors' processing: A statistical classification framework was built for diagnosing cytomegalovirus status from the catalog of TCR beta chain sequences. The table was pulled from immuneACCESS by TCRdb, which kept in-frame rearrangements only. Such tables lose some clones; where checked, under half of the loss comes from unresolved V genes, and the rest has no known cause. From that table come the V and J calls and clone size; the DNA was used to work out D and trimming. This sample lists about 250,000 clones; approximately 84% were detected once. The top ten clones comprise around 12% of the sample. Of note for this clone: Its antigen remains undetermined. No base qualities exist here, and no much larger clone lies one base off it.

Separate from the approximately 700-subject first cohort, the validation cohort of about 120 subjects was the group to which the donors belonged. The CDR3 contains 15 residues, cysteine and phenylalanine counted. CDR3 DNA is the only sequence kept; it has 45 bases, read in frame from the first base. According to the germline V gene (reference sequence), CDR1 reads LNHNV and CDR2 reads YYDKDF. Trimming removed 1 base from V and 4 bases from J, leaving 12 bases between the germline ends. The sequence was collected from a young man in good health and CMV-seropositive. Sequencing was done on a sample of PBMCs. The chain is assembled from TRBV15 and TRBJ2-3; TRBD2 is a possible D gene, resting on 6 matching bases. The CDR3 in this case is CATSRVQGGADTQYF. The nucleotide sequence is TGTGCCACCAGCAGAGTTCAGGGAGGCGCAGATACGCAGTATTTT. Here the CDR3 is joined to the reference TRBV15 and TRBJ2-3 genes, and the full variable domain is: DAMVIQNPRYQVTQFGKPVTLSCSQTLNHNVMYWYQQKSSQAPKLLFHYYDKDFNNEADTPDNFQSRRPNTSFCFLDIRSPGLGDTAMYLCATSRVQGGADTQYFGPGTRLTVL.